The clone carrying this T cell receptor beta chain was picked up a small number of times. Libraries of TCR beta came from iRepertoire HTBI primers plus Arm-PCR of CDR3 regions. TCRdb reprocessed the multiplex PCR reads with MiXCR, giving one entry per CDR3 protein. The sample yields 450,000 to 600,000 distinct CDR3 sequences, approximately 13% seen once. The CDR3 covers 14 residues. Trimming cost V 7 bases and J 0 bases; bases outside gene matches: 5. Germline V lookup: CDR1 MNHNS, CDR2 SASEGT. Time point: newly diagnosed GD, antithyroid drugs for less than 3 months. PBMC RNA was the source of the TCR library. This sample was included in a study of regulatory T cells in long-lasting Graves disease. This same sample was also taken into another study, of T cells in Graves' hyperthyroidism and ophthalmopathy.

Material: peripheral blood mononuclear cells (PBMCs), obtained at new diagnosis, from a patient treated with antithyroid drugs. The sequence came from a man aged 25 to 45 with Graves disease. J is TRBJ1-1 and V is TRBV6-1; 7 bases align to TRBD1. CDR3 residues: CASNRQGVNTEAFF. The CDR3 DNA sequence: TGTGCCAGCAACCGACAGGGAGTGAACACTGAAGCTTTCTTT.